The sequence of this T cell receptor beta chain was determined in a study of blood T cells in healthy people across ages. Deletions cut 4 bases from V and 0 bases from J, with 9 bases between. Germline V gene sequence: CDR1 KGHSH, CDR2 LQKENI. There are 15 residues in the CDR3. This clonotype has a single count. Primers used in a second PCR of about 6 to 11 cycles were a sample-barcoded 5' primer and a J-beta primer mix. Sequencing yielded, for each sample, at least 2.5 million paired-end reads carrying CDR3. TCRdb reprocessed the 5' RACE reads via MiXCR and lists one record per CDR3 protein. The sample carries 850,000 to 950,000 distinct CDR3 sequences, under 35% recorded once.

The clonotype comes from a woman aged 80 or over in good health. Sequenced: blood. The chain combines TRBV18 with TRBJ2-2; D may be TRBD2 (5 bases). CDR3 region: CASSRLPANTGELFF. CDR3 bases: TGTGCCAGCTCACGACTACCAGCGAACACCGGGGAGCTGTTTTTT.